These T cell receptor beta chains were read from a single sample in a study of early T cells in non-severe SARS-CoV-2 infection. TCRdb reanalysed the 5' RACE reads using MiXCR and keeps one entry per CDR3 protein. The sample has about 38,000 distinct CDR3 sequences, roughly 5% seen once. Sequencing input: whole blood. The source of these receptors is an adult who was a healthcare worker with PCR-confirmed SARS-CoV-2 infection or an uninfected control (not recorded which). The CDR3 runs from the conserved cysteine through the conserved F or W. The D gene is left open where the match is weak. Part of the rows lack a size; the others show once, few, many or a class for expanded clones.

D gene	clone size	CDR3 length	J gene	V gene	CDR3 DNA	CDR3 protein
.	.	13	TRBJ1-4	TRBV7-6	TGTGCCAGCAGCTCCGGACGGTTAGAAAAACTGTTTTTT	CASSSGRLEKLFF
TRBD1	many	14	TRBJ1-1	TRBV3-1	TGTGCCAGCAGCCCTACGGGACAGGGGTCTGAAGCTTTCTTT	CASSPTGQGSEAFF
.	many	13	TRBJ1-2	TRBV2	TGTGCCAGCAGTCCAGGGGTCGACTATGGCTACACCTTC	CASSPGVDYGYTF
.	medium-sized	12	TRBJ2-7	TRBV7-9	TGTGCCAGCAGCGGCCAGGTGGAGGAGCAGTACTTC	CASSGQVEEQYF
TRBD1	many	14	TRBJ1-4	TRBV18	TGTGCCAGCTCACCGGGACAGGCAGACGAAAAACTGTTTTTT	CASSPGQADEKLFF
.	.	12	TRBJ2-5	TRBV7-6	TGTGCCAGCGGGGCGAGGTTAGAGACCCAGTACTTC	CASGARLETQYF
.	many	11	TRBJ2-7	TRBV20-1	TGCAGTGCTAGCGTAGGGGAAGAGCAGTACTTC	CSASVGEEQYF
TRBD1	few	14	TRBJ1-2	TRBV19	TGTGCCAGTAGTATATGGGGACAGAACTATGGCTACACCTTC	CASSIWGQNYGYTF
TRBD2	many	12	TRBJ2-3	TRBV12-3/TRBV12-4	TGTGCCAGCAGCCCCGGACTAGTAACGCAGTATTTT	CASSPGLVTQYF
.	.	15	TRBJ2-3	TRBV5-4	TGTGCCAGCAGCTTGGACGGGGGGCGGACAGATACGCAGTATTTT	CASSLDGGRTDTQYF
.	many	14	TRBJ2-7	TRBV20-1	TGCAGTGCTCTCTCTCGGGACTCTGGATACGAGCAGTACTTC	CSALSRDSGYEQYF
.	many	13	TRBJ1-1	TRBV20-1	TGCAGTGCCGAATATTCCAGGAACACTGAAGCTTTCTTT	CSAEYSRNTEAFF
TRBD2	many	17	TRBJ2-5	TRBV15	TGTGCCACCAGCAGAGAGGCTAGCGGGGGCGTGGGGGAGACCCAGTACTTC	CATSREASGGVGETQYF
.	many	12	TRBJ1-6	TRBV6-5	TGTGCCAGCAGGATATGGGGTTCACCCCTCCACTTT	CASRIWGSPLHF
TRBD2	many	11	TRBJ2-3	TRBV20-1	TGCAGTGCGGGGGACTATCATACGCAGTATTTT	CSAGDYHTQYF
.	many	12	TRBJ1-2	TRBV12-3/TRBV12-4	TGTGCCAGCAGTTTTGGCAGAGATGGCTACACCTTC	CASSFGRDGYTF
.	many	14	TRBJ2-1	TRBV29-1	TGCAGCGTGGCTTTCAGTTCGGCAGGCAATGAGCAGTTCTTC	CSVAFSSAGNEQFF
.	many	15	TRBJ2-5	TRBV7-9	TGTGCCAGCAGCTTAGCCGCAGTAGTGGAGGAGACCCAGTACTTC	CASSLAAVVEETQYF
.	many	15	TRBJ2-1	TRBV7-9	TGTGCCAGCATAAGCGGACGTAGCTCCTACAATGAGCAGTTCTTC	CASISGRSSYNEQFF
TRBD1	few	15	TRBJ2-1	TRBV2	TGTGCCAGCAGTGAAATGGGACAGCCTTACAATGAGCAGTTCTTC	CASSEMGQPYNEQFF
.	many	11	TRBJ2-1	TRBV5-1	TGCGCCAGCAGCCAAAACAATGAGCAGTTCTTC	CASSQNNEQFF
TRBD1	many	13	TRBJ1-1	TRBV29-1	TGCAGCGTCCTCGACAGGGCGAAGTCTGAAGCTTTCTTT	CSVLDRAKSEAFF
TRBD1	.	14	TRBJ1-2	TRBV20-1	TGCAGTGCTAGCACAGGGGGCGCCCCCTATGGCTACACCTTC	CSASTGGAPYGYTF
.	many	14	TRBJ2-7	TRBV19	TGTGCCAGTACCCGAGACCCAGCCTCCTACGAGCAGTACTTC	CASTRDPASYEQYF
.	many	14	TRBJ1-1	TRBV29-1	TGCAGCGTCCAGGTGGGGACGGCGGGCACTGAAGCTTTCTTT	CSVQVGTAGTEAFF
TRBD1	few	13	TRBJ2-1	TRBV6-4	TGTGCCACTAGACAGGGGCTTAACAATGAGCAGTTCTTC	CATRQGLNNEQFF
.	.	15	TRBJ2-2	TRBV5-4	TGTGCCAGCAGCTTGTATGGACTGAACACCGGGGAGCTGTTTTTT	CASSLYGLNTGELFF
TRBD2	many	18	TRBJ2-3	TRBV7-3	TGTGCCAGCAGCTTCCCCGCTCCGACTAGCGGGGAGGCAGATACGCAGTATTTT	CASSFPAPTSGEADTQYF
.	many	14	TRBJ1-1	TRBV25-1	TGTGCCAGCGCTCTCGCGGGCATGAACACTGAAGCTTTCTTT	CASALAGMNTEAFF
.	many	14	TRBJ1-6	TRBV20-1	TGCAGTGCTAGAACCTCCCGCGCGAATTCACCCCTCCACTTT	CSARTSRANSPLHF
.	few	13	TRBJ2-5	TRBV7-6	TGTGCCAGCAGTCGACTCACCTTAGAGACCCAGTACTTC	CASSRLTLETQYF
.	many	13	TRBJ2-7	TRBV4-2	TGTGCCAGCAGCCAAGATCCTGGGACTCTTCAGTACTTC	CASSQDPGTLQYF
.	many	12	TRBJ2-1	TRBV7-2	TGTGCCAGCAGCCCACCTAGAGATGAGCAGTTCTTC	CASSPPRDEQFF
.	.	14	TRBJ2-1	TRBV7-9	TGTGCCAGCAGCTCCCTCGGCGACTACAATGAGCAGTTCTTC	CASSSLGDYNEQFF
TRBD2	many	13	TRBJ2-7	TRBV11-3	TGTGCCAGCAGCCGGGGACTATCGGGGGAGCAGTACTTC	CASSRGLSGEQYF
.	many	15	TRBJ2-5	TRBV27	TGTGCCAGCAGTACCTTGGGGGACCCCCAAGAGACCCAGTACTTC	CASSTLGDPQETQYF
.	many	12	TRBJ1-6	TRBV6-2/TRBV6-3	TGTGCCAGCAGTTACTTCAATTCACCCCTCCACTTT	CASSYFNSPLHF
.	few	14	TRBJ2-1	TRBV6-6	TGTGCCAGCAGGGCCGGCGGATCCGTGTATGAGCAGTTCTTC	CASRAGGSVYEQFF
TRBD2	many	14	TRBJ2-3	TRBV27	TGTGCCAGCAAGGCGGGGGGGCGGACAGATACGCAGTATTTT	CASKAGGRTDTQYF
TRBD1	many	16	TRBJ1-5	TRBV20-1	TGCAGTGCTAGAGATCGGGACAGTGGATTCTATCAGCCCCAGCATTTT	CSARDRDSGFYQPQHF
.	few	13	TRBJ1-5	TRBV18	TGTGCCAGCTCACAAGATGGAGATCAGCCCCAGCATTTT	CASSQDGDQPQHF
.	.	15	TRBJ1-5	TRBV18	TGTGCCAGCTCAGCGCTACAGGGAGGGGATCAGCCCCAGCATTTT	CASSALQGGDQPQHF
TRBD1	many	18	TRBJ2-2	TRBV25-1	TGTGCCAGCAGTGTGGGACAGGGGGTCGCCTTGGACACCGGGGAGCTGTTTTTT	CASSVGQGVALDTGELFF
TRBD2	many	16	TRBJ2-3	TRBV9	TGTGCCAGCAGCCCCTGGGGGGGGTCTGGCACAGATACGCAGTATTTT	CASSPWGGSGTDTQYF
.	many	12	TRBJ2-5	TRBV11-2	TGTGCCAGCAGCCCCAGCCAAGAGACCCAGTACTTC	CASSPSQETQYF